The sequence of this T cell receptor beta chain was determined in a study of blood T cell repertoires in COVID-19. The wider study: COVID-19 samples collected from the United States, Italy and Spain covered acute and convalescent phases. The cDNA or gDNA used as material had been derived from T cells, B-cell-depleted T cells, or PBMCs.

As handled by the study authors: Researchers report that nucleated cell counts were estimated from reference gene primer amplification. Using immunoSEQ multiplex PCR, the repertoire was profiled, and TCRdb retains in-frame clones only, with some absent. That table supplies the V and J calls and clone size; D and trimming were determined from the DNA. The sample carries fewer than 250,000 clones, 65% to 85% recorded once. V shed 4 bases and J shed 3 bases, with 6 bases lying between them. The CDR3 has 12 residues. Germline CDR1 SGHRS, CDR2 YFSETQ. This clone was seen just once. The sequenced sample was peripheral blood. The receptor was derived from a woman aged 45-65 years with acute or convalescent COVID-19. The rearrangement uses TRBV5-1 and TRBJ2-3, with D unclear. The CDR3: CASSHATDTQYF. The DNA of the CDR3 is TGCGCCAGCAGCCATGCGACAGATACGCAGTATTTT.